The 29 T cell receptor beta chains given below trace back to one sample, sequenced in a study of OX40 agonist ivuxolimab in advanced cancers. Repertoires were generated with immunoSEQ multiplex PCR, while TCRdb's copy carries only in-frame clones and drops some. The sample consists of over 40,000 clones, approximately 84% of them appearing once. Sample: CD4+ or CD8+ T cells sorted from blood, taken in a trial of the OX40 agonist ivuxolimab. The receptors were sampled from an adult with an advanced solid tumor such as melanoma, head and neck, liver or kidney cancer.

J is TRBJ1-2 and V is TRBV5-1, with no clear D. Germline V lookup: CDR1 SGHRS, CDR2 YFSETQ. The CDR3 has 15 amino acids. Between the trimmed V and J ends, which lost 4 bases and 1 base, there was a span of 14 bases. The CDR3 DNA is TGCGCCAGCAGCCCCGACCCCTCTCTTAACTATGGCTACACCTTC. Its protein product is CASSPDPSLNYGYTF.

The chain employs TRBV28 and TRBJ2-2; D gene unclear. Germline V lookup: CDR1 MDHEN, CDR2 SYDVKM. The CDR3 runs 15 residues. V was shortened by 2 bases and J by 5 bases, with 12 bases between the two germline ends. Written as DNA, the CDR3 is TGTGCCAGCAGTTTAATTGGGATTGGGACCGGGGAGCTGTTTTTT. Translated: CASSLIGIGTGELFF.

J is TRBJ1-5 and V is TRBV19; D is uncertain. V lost 6 bases and J 3 bases, leaving 15 bases between the germline ends. In germline, CDR1 is LNHDA, CDR2 SQIVND (reference sequence). The CDR3 contains 15 residues. This chain's CDR3 is CASSLQVQSNQPQHF. The CDR3 nucleotides read TGTGCCAGTAGCTTACAAGTGCAATCCAATCAGCCCCAGCATTTT.

V is TRBV28 and J is TRBJ2-1; TRBD1 aligns across 7 bases. Germline V gene data show CDR1 as MDHEN and CDR2 as SYDVKM. V gave up 4 bases and J gave up 0 bases; unmatched junction bases: 3. The CDR3 runs 15 residues. CDR3 nucleotides: TGTGCCAGCAGTTCAGGGGGAACCTCCTACAATGAGCAGTTCTTC. Its translation is CASSSGGTSYNEQFF.

The table lists this clone with a few counts. This chain links TRBV5-1 with TRBJ1-2; TRBD1 agrees at 11 bases. V gave up 4 bases and J gave up 8 bases; unmatched junction bases: 4. The CDR3 is 13 residues long. Per germline, CDR1 SGHRS and CDR2 YFSETQ. The CDR3 sequence: CASSPGQGEGYTF. The CDR3 bases are TGCGCCAGCAGCCCGGGACAGGGGGAAGGCTACACCTTC.

The chain carries TRBV19 and TRBJ2-7; 7 nucleotides match TRBD1. The J segment lost 6 bases and the V segment lost 1 base, leaving 12 bases of the junction unmatched. Germline-derived CDR1 and CDR2 are LNHDA and SQIVND (reference sequence). This CDR3 comprises 16 residues. This CDR3 reads CASSIASTGPLGEQYF. The CDR3 bases are TGTGCCAGTAGTATAGCCTCGACAGGGCCCCTCGGCGAGCAGTACTTC. The full variable domain, rest sourced from reference TRBV19 and TRBJ2-7, is DGGITQSPKYLFRKEGQNVTLSCEQNLNHDAMYWYRQDPGQGLRLIYYSQIVNDFQKGDIAEGYSVSREKKESFPLTVTSAQKNPTAFYLCASSIASTGPLGEQYFGPGTRLTVT.

CDR3 region: CASSLYSTDSYEQYF. CDR3 nucleotide sequence: TGTGCCAGCAGCTTGTACAGCACCGATTCCTACGAGCAGTACTTC. V is TRBV11-3 and J is TRBJ2-7; D unresolved. The CDR3 contains 15 residues. V lost 3 bases, J lost 1 base, and 13 bases lay in between. The germline CDR1 and CDR2 sequences are SGHNT and YENEEA. The entire variable domain, with the rest obtained from reference TRBV11-3 and TRBJ2-7, is as follows: EAGVVQSPRYKIIEKKQPVAFWCNPISGHNTLYWYLQNLGQGPELLIRYENEEAVDDSQLPKDRFSAERLKGVDSTLKIQPAELGDSAVYLCASSLYSTDSYEQYFGPGTRLTVT.

This sequence joins TRBV7-2 and TRBJ2-1; 10 nucleotides match TRBD1. The CDR3 runs 15 residues. Germline trimming cut 6 bases from V and 2 bases from J; bases unmatched to any gene: 4. Germline CDR1 and CDR2: SGHTA and FQGNSA. In nucleotides, the CDR3 is TGTGCCAGCAGTCTGGGACAGGGGACCTACAATGAGCAGTTCTTC. Protein sequence: CASSLGQGTYNEQFF.

This chain links TRBV19 with TRBJ1-5, with D unresolved. Germline CDR1 is LNHDA and CDR2 is SQIVND (reference sequence). V shed 6 bases and J shed 7 bases, with 19 bases lying between them. This CDR3 has 15 amino acids. The CDR3 region is CASRPQLGGGQPQHF. The CDR3 coding sequence is TGTGCCAGTAGGCCGCAGTTGGGTGGAGGACAGCCCCAGCATTTT.

The J gene is TRBJ1-1, the V gene TRBV30; 9 positions match TRBD1. This CDR3 spans 16 amino acids. Unmatched junction bases numbered 17, after V lost 6 bases and J lost 6 bases. The germline CDR1 and CDR2 sequences are GTSNPN and SVGIG (reference sequence). The CDR3 bases are TGTGCCTGCCTGAGTCTGGACAGGGGCCCCCGGTCTGAAGCTTTCTTT. It encodes CACLSLDRGPRSEAFF.

This chain links TRBV19 with TRBJ1-1; D call uncertain. V lost 6 bases, J lost 1 base, and 9 bases lay in between. The CDR3 runs to 13 residues. Germline V gives CDR1 LNHDA, CDR2 SQIVND (reference sequence). The CDR3 DNA sequence: TGTGCCAGTAGCACCGCTAGGAACACTGAAGCTTTCTTT. Residues: CASSTARNTEAFF.

The chain has TRBV28 and TRBJ1-2, with TRBD1 as a possible D gene (5 bases). CDR3 length: 14 residues. Deletions cut 7 bases from V and 4 bases from J, with 16 bases between. The germline V gene has CDR1 MDHEN and CDR2 SYDVKM. CDR3 sequence: CASTLGQGTYGYTF. CDR3 bases: TGTGCCAGCACCCTAGGTCAGGGAACCTATGGCTACACCTTC.

This chain connects TRBV27 to TRBJ2-7; 8 positions agree with TRBD1. Trimming at V came to 5 bases and at J to 12 bases, leaving 9 bases not matched to a gene. The CDR3 contains 12 residues. The germline gives CDR1 MNHEY, CDR2 SMNVEV (reference sequence). The chain's CDR3 is CASSPGQGKTYF. Written as DNA, the CDR3 is TGTGCCAGCAGTCCAGGACAGGGTAAGACGTACTTC.

This clone was counted once. The chain joins TRBV27 to TRBJ1-2, with 9 nucleotides matching TRBD1. V lost 2 bases, J lost 8 bases, and 9 bases stayed unmatched. The CDR3 has 15 residues. The germline CDR1 and CDR2 sequences are MNHEY and SMNVEV (reference sequence). This CDR3 reads CASSLVTGGRWGYTF. Written as DNA, the CDR3 is TGTGCCAGCAGTTTAGTAACAGGGGGCCGGTGGGGCTACACCTTC.

This clone was seen a few times. The chain combines TRBV9 with TRBJ1-2; no definite D call. V lost 0 bases and J lost 7, with 10 bases in between. The CDR3 covers 13 residues. CDR1 and CDR2 (germline): SGDLS, YYNGEE. CDR3 in amino acids: CASSVGDVRGYTF. In DNA, the CDR3 is TGTGCCAGCAGCGTAGGGGATGTCCGTGGCTACACCTTC. Based on the CDR3 plus reference TRBV9 and TRBJ1-2, the full variable domain is DSGVTQTPKHLITATGQRVTLRCSPRSGDLSVYWYQQSLDQGLQFLIQYYNGEERAKGNILERFSAQQFPDLHSELNLSSLELGDSALYFCASSVGDVRGYTFGSGTRLTVV.

The chain uses TRBV5-1 and TRBJ1-1; 8 nucleotides align to TRBD1. Germline trimming cut 4 bases from V and 7 bases from J; bases unmatched to any gene: 9. The CDR3 contains 14 residues. Per the germline V gene, CDR1 is SGHRS and CDR2 is YFSETQ. The CDR3 bases are TGCGCCAGCAGCAGCGGACAGGGAAGGGTTGAAGCTTTCTTT. The encoded protein is CASSSGQGRVEAFF.

The chain has TRBV5-1 and TRBJ1-1; D is unresolved. Trimming took off 4 bases at V and 1 base at J, with 11 bases between the two ends. Germline assignment: CDR1 SGHRS and CDR2 YFSETQ. CDR3 length: 14 residues. The chain's CDR3 is CASSKQSENTEAFF. The DNA for the CDR3 is TGCGCCAGCAGCAAACAGTCGGAGAACACTGAAGCTTTCTTT.

The chain uses TRBV7-2 and TRBJ2-7; TRBD2 agrees at 14 bases. With 1 base clipped from V and 5 bases from J, the junction kept 13 bases outside the gene matches. The CDR3 runs 19 residues. The germline CDR1 and CDR2 sequences are SGHTA and FQGNSA. CDR3 loop: CASSLGWTSGRRALNEQYF. CDR3 in DNA: TGTGCCAGCAGCTTAGGGTGGACTAGCGGGAGGAGGGCACTAAACGAGCAGTACTTC.

V gene TRBV6-1 combines with J gene TRBJ1-5, with 7 bases that match TRBD1. The V segment lost 9 bases and the J segment 4 bases; nucleotides outside the gene matches: 12. The CDR3 runs 15 residues. CDR1 and CDR2 (germline): MNHNS, SASEGT. CDR3 coding DNA: TGTGCCAGTATACAGGGGTACGCGTATAATCAGCCCCAGCATTTT. This encodes CASIQGYAYNQPQHF.

The chain combines TRBV28 with TRBJ1-4; 8 nucleotides match TRBD1. J lost 6 bases, V lost 7 bases, and 4 bases had no gene match. The CDR3 contains 13 residues. CDR1 is MDHEN and CDR2 is SYDVKM in the germline V gene. For the CDR3, the DNA is TGTGCCAGCATTCGGACAGGGTATGAAAAACTGTTTTTT. It codes for CASIRTGYEKLFF.

This sequence joins TRBV9 and TRBJ2-2; D gene unclear. The germline gives CDR1 SGDLS, CDR2 YYNGEE. The V end was cut by 4 bases, the J end by 0 bases, with 1 base between. The CDR3 has 12 residues. The CDR3 nucleotides read TGTGCCAGCAGCACGAACACCGGGGAGCTGTTTTTT. Amino acids: CASSTNTGELFF.

The chain combines TRBV6-5 with TRBJ2-6; 9 positions match TRBD2. The CDR3 contains 14 residues. Germline CDR1 reads MNHEY; CDR2 reads SVGAGI. The V segment lost 9 bases and the J segment 6 bases; nucleotides outside the gene matches: 6. CDR3 sequence: CASKPGLAANVLTF. As DNA, the CDR3 is TGTGCCAGTAAGCCGGGACTAGCGGCCAACGTCCTGACTTTC.

This chain links TRBV19 with TRBJ1-6, with D unresolved. The CDR3 runs 16 residues. The V gene lost 1 base and the J gene lost 1 base, with 8 bases spanning the gap. CDR1 and CDR2 (germline): LNHDA, SQIVND (reference sequence). CDR3 sequence reads: CASSIGSRSYNSPLHF. The CDR3 coding sequence is TGTGCCAGTAGTATAGGTTCGAGGTCCTATAATTCACCCCTCCACTTT.

The V gene is TRBV7-3, the J gene TRBJ2-3; D remains ambiguous. The CDR3 runs 13 residues. V was trimmed by 3 bases and J by 1 base, leaving 5 bases between them. Looked up from germline, CDR1 is SGHTA and CDR2 is FQGTGA. This CDR3 reads CASSFEGTDTQYF. The CDR3 nucleotides read TGTGCCAGCAGCTTCGAGGGCACAGATACGCAGTATTTT.

This chain links TRBV19 with TRBJ2-4; D may correspond to TRBD1 or TRBD2 (5 bases each). V was trimmed by 4 bases and J by 7 bases, leaving 14 bases between them. This CDR3 region has 14 residues. CDR1 is LNHDA, CDR2 SQIVND, per germline (reference sequence). CDR3 loop: CASSKGTEGNIQYF. The DNA of the CDR3 is TGTGCCAGTAGTAAAGGGACCGAGGGGAACATTCAGTACTTC.

This chain connects TRBV7-3 to TRBJ1-1; a possible D gene is TRBD1 (6 bases). The V and J ends lost 3 bases and 8 bases respectively, with 16 bases between them. This CDR3 has 14 residues. From germline, CDR1 is SGHTA and CDR2 FQGTGA. CDR3 sequence reads: CASSLGPSGAEAFF. CDR3 sequence (DNA): TGTGCCAGCAGCTTGGGGCCGTCAGGGGCAGAAGCTTTCTTT.

A few counts support this clone. The chain couples TRBV6-6 to TRBJ1-1; D remains unclear. The CDR3 has 12 amino acids. CDR1 and CDR2 (germline): MNHNY, SVGAGI (reference sequence). V was clipped by 7 bases and J by 7 bases, with 13 bases between them. The CDR3 loop is CASTTLRGEAFF. The CDR3 DNA reads as TGTGCCAGCACAACCCTCCGGGGTGAAGCTTTCTTT.

This clone turned up a few times. V usage is TRBV2 and J usage is TRBJ2-3, with TRBD2 as a possible D gene (5 bases). Trimming cost V 7 bases and J 5 bases, with 16 bases left between them. The CDR3 length is 14 residues. Germline V gene sequence: CDR1 SNHLY, CDR2 FYNNEI. CDR3 sequence: CASTWTGGVDTQYF. CDR3 sequence (DNA): TGTGCCAGCACTTGGACCGGAGGTGTAGATACGCAGTATTTT.

The gene calls are TRBV30 and TRBJ1-1; tentatively, D is TRBD1 (5 bases). The CDR3 extends over 13 amino acids. The V and J ends lost 3 bases and 10 bases respectively, with 18 bases between them. Germline CDR1 and CDR2: GTSNPN and SVGIG (reference sequence). The CDR3 reads CAWRSAATGRAFF. CDR3 DNA: TGTGCCTGGAGATCCGCAGCTACAGGTCGAGCTTTCTTT.